The 24 T cell receptor beta chains presented below share a single source sample, sequenced in a study of patients and donors after allogeneic stem cell transplantation. One entry per CDR3 protein results from TCRdb running MiXCR on the RT-PCR reads. The table has fewer than 250,000 distinct CDR3 sequences, roughly 14% seen once; the top ten hold roughly 11%. Specimen: blood, either unsorted or a sorted T cell fraction (not recorded which). The receptor set was obtained from a human donor who was either an allogeneic HSCT recipient or a stem cell or donor lymphocyte infusion donor (not recorded which). It is not recorded whose cells these are; they may come from a transplant donor.

This clonotype was detected ten times or more. CDR3 nucleotide sequence: TGTGCCAGCAGCTTGGTGACGTCTAGCGGGAGAAGATGGAAATACGAGCAGTACTTC. This codes for CASSLVTSSGRRWKYEQYF. J is TRBJ2-7 and V is TRBV5-4, with TRBD2 matching 10 bases. With V trimmed by 0 bases and J by 4 bases, 16 bases remained unmatched. CDR3 length: 19 residues. The V gene's germline CDR1 is SGHNT and CDR2 YYREEE (reference sequence).

In the case of this clonotype: Likely a read error: the CDR3 ends without its conserved phenylalanine or tryptophan. The V and J genes are TRBV10-3 and TRBJ1-2; D gene ambiguous. The CDR3 is 15 amino acids. The germline V and J ends were trimmed by 0 bases and 1 base, with 9 bases remaining between them. Germline V gene lookup returns CDR1 ENHRY and CDR2 SYGVKD. The CDR3: CAISESTPINYGYTL. CDR3 nucleotide sequence: TGTGCCATCAGTGAGTCTACACCGATTAACTATGGCTACACCCTC.

The chain uses TRBV30 and TRBJ2-7, with a tentative D call TRBD2 (5 bases). Per the germline V gene, CDR1 is GTSNPN and CDR2 is SVGIG (reference sequence). V gave up 3 bases and J gave up 5 bases, with 14 bases separating them. This CDR3 spans 13 amino acids. The CDR3 sequence: CAWSPRRGDEQYF. The CDR3 region has the DNA TGTGCCTGGAGCCCCCGACGGGGAGACGAGCAGTACTTC.

This clonotype showed up just a few times. This chain uses TRBV10-3 with TRBJ1-1; no clear D. V gave up 6 bases and J gave up 1 base, with 12 bases separating them. From germline, CDR1 is ENHRY and CDR2 SYGVKD. The CDR3 consists of 14 residues. The DNA of the CDR3 is TGTGCCATCAGAGAGGGCCCCCCGAACACTGAAGCTTTCTTT. Amino acid sequence: CAIREGPPNTEAFF.

This clonotype was counted a few times. The chain combines TRBV4-2 with TRBJ1-6; 11 positions agree with TRBD1. CDR3 length equals 21 residues. Trimming removed 0 bases from V and 0 bases from J; junction bases left unmatched: 10. CDR1 is LGHNA, CDR2 YNFKEQ, per germline. The CDR3 reads CASSQEGTGGASGSYNSPLHF. The CDR3 coding sequence is TGTGCCAGCAGCCAAGAGGGGACAGGGGGTGCCTCTGGCTCCTATAATTCACCCCTCCACTTT.

This clonotype was counted at least ten times. The V call is TRBV11-3, the J call TRBJ2-3; no clear D gene. V was pared by 3 bases and J by 0 bases, with 4 bases between. Germline values: CDR1 SGHNT, CDR2 YENEEA. CDR3 length: 13 residues. The CDR3 here is CASSFVSTDTQYF. CDR3 sequence (DNA): TGTGCCAGCAGCTTCGTAAGCACAGATACGCAGTATTTT.

A few counts support this clonotype. CDR3 nucleotide sequence: TGTGCCTGGGGACAGGGACTAGCGGGGGGAACAGATACGCAGTATTTT. Amino acids: CAWGQGLAGGTDTQYF. The gene calls are TRBV30 and TRBJ2-3; TRBD2 aligns across 15 bases. The germline CDR1 and CDR2 sequences are GTSNPN and SVGIG (reference sequence). V lost 5 bases, J lost 3 bases, and 6 bases stayed unmatched. This CDR3 spans 16 amino acids.

A few counts support this clonotype. The V and J genes are TRBV20-1 and TRBJ2-5; no definite D call. Trimming took 3 bases from V and 7 from J, leaving 18 bases between them. The CDR3 is 14 amino acids. Germline values: CDR1 DFQATT, CDR2 SNEGSKA (reference sequence). In DNA form, the CDR3 reads TGCAGTGCTAGGGCTGACTTGCCCGGCGGGACCCAGTACTTC. Protein: CSARADLPGGTQYF.

The rearrangement joins TRBV7-2 to TRBJ1-1, with D maybe TRBD1 (6 bases). The CDR3 has 15 amino acids. Germline assignment: CDR1 SGHTA and CDR2 FQGNSA. Trimming took 8 bases from V and 0 from J, leaving 16 bases between them. CDR3 bases: TGTGCCAGCGGACGACCGGGACAAATGAACACTGAAGCTTTCTTT. As protein: CASGRPGQMNTEAFF.

Many counts were recorded for this clonotype. The rearrangement joins TRBV5-1 to TRBJ2-3; D perhaps matches TRBD1 (6 bases). Germline V gene sequence: CDR1 SGHRS, CDR2 YFSETQ. This CDR3 is built from 15 residues. The V and J ends lost 5 bases and 3 bases respectively, with 16 bases between them. The CDR3, as DNA: TGCGCCAGCAGTTCAGGACAGCATGAAACAGATACGCAGTATTTT. Protein sequence: CASSSGQHETDTQYF.

This clonotype came up a few times. J is TRBJ1-4 and V is TRBV4-2; D perhaps matches TRBD1 (6 bases). The CDR3 runs 16 residues. The germline V gene encodes CDR1 LGHNA and CDR2 YNFKEQ. Trimming stripped 4 bases from V and 5 bases from J, with 17 bases between. Here the CDR3 DNA reads TGTGCCAGCAGCCGCCGCCTGGGACAAGAGAATGAAAAACTGTTTTTT. This translates into CASSRRLGQENEKLFF.

Of note for this clonotype: A much larger clone lies one base from this, so it may be a read error. The V call is TRBV7-9, the J call TRBJ2-2, with no clear D. Germline V lookup: CDR1 SEHNR, CDR2 FQNEAQ (reference sequence). The length of the CDR3 is 11 residues. V was clipped by 3 bases and J by 4 bases, with 0 bases between them. In nucleotides, the CDR3 is TGTGCCAGCAGCTTCACCGGGGAGCTGTTTTTT. Its protein product is CASSFTGELFF.

Ten or more counts support this clonotype. The DNA of the CDR3 is TGCAGTGCTAGAGAGCGGTCTAACTATGGCTACACCTTC. As protein: CSARERSNYGYTF. V is TRBV20-1 and J is TRBJ1-2; D unclear. Germline-derived CDR1 and CDR2 are DFQATT and SNEGSKA (reference sequence). V was pared by 0 bases and J by 0 bases, with 5 bases between. CDR3 length: 13 residues.

Only one count was recorded for this clonotype. The chain links TRBV11-2 to TRBJ2-7, with no clear D. Trimming removed 0 bases at V and 3 bases at J, with 9 bases between. Germline CDR1 reads SGHAT; CDR2 reads FQNNGV. The CDR3 covers 14 residues. The DNA for the CDR3 is TGTGCCAGCAGCTTAGATCTCTCAGTCTACGAGCAGTACTTC. Amino acid sequence: CASSLDLSVYEQYF.

This clonotype was seen a handful of times. This chain joins TRBV5-1 and TRBJ2-6, with 9 positions matching TRBD2. From germline, CDR1 is SGHRS and CDR2 YFSETQ. The CDR3 is made up of 18 amino acids. J lost 0 bases, V lost 3 bases, and 7 bases had no gene match. CDR3 protein: CASSSGLAFSSGANVLTF. The CDR3 DNA follows: TGCGCCAGCAGCTCGGGACTAGCCTTCAGCTCTGGGGCCAACGTCCTGACTTTC. The whole variable domain, remainder taken from reference TRBV5-1 and TRBJ2-6, is KAGVTQTPRYLIKTRGQQVTLSCSPISGHRSVSWYQQTPGQGLQFLFEYFSETQRNKGNFPGRFSGRQFSNSRSEMNVSTLELGDSALYLCASSSGLAFSSGANVLTFGAGSRLTVL.

The chain is built from TRBV20-1 and TRBJ2-2; D unresolved. Germline CDR1 is DFQATT and CDR2 is SNEGSKA (reference sequence). V was cut by 1 base and J by 7 bases, with 13 bases left in between. The CDR3 runs to 14 residues. CDR3 sequence: CSARAPPSFGELFF. CDR3 DNA: TGCAGTGCTAGAGCCCCACCTAGTTTCGGGGAGCTGTTTTTT.

This sequence joins TRBV19 and TRBJ2-2; D call uncertain. The CDR3 has 16 amino acids. Trimming shortened V by 4 bases and J by 3 bases, and 15 bases separated the two germline ends. The germline CDR1 and CDR2 sequences are LNHDA and SQIVND (reference sequence). The CDR3 coding sequence is TGTGCCAGTAGTACCCGTCCCAGTCTTTACACCGGGGAGCTGTTTTTT. This sequence encodes CASSTRPSLYTGELFF. Using reference TRBV19 and TRBJ2-2 for the parts outside the CDR3, the full variable domain is DGGITQSPKYLFRKEGQNVTLSCEQNLNHDAMYWYRQDPGQGLRLIYYSQIVNDFQKGDIAEGYSVSREKKESFPLTVTSAQKNPTAFYLCASSTRPSLYTGELFFGEGSRLTVL.

This clonotype was counted only a few times. The rearrangement joins TRBV19 to TRBJ2-7, with D perhaps matching TRBD1 (6 bases). Trimming cost V 5 bases and J 0 bases, with 14 bases left between them. This CDR3 region has 15 residues. Germline assignment: CDR1 LNHDA and CDR2 SQIVND (reference sequence). CDR3 protein: CASSPQKGGSYEQYF. CDR3 DNA sequence: TGTGCCAGTAGTCCCCAGAAAGGGGGCTCCTACGAGCAGTACTTC. The complete variable domain, with remaining parts taken from reference TRBV19 and TRBJ2-7, reads DGGITQSPKYLFRKEGQNVTLSCEQNLNHDAMYWYRQDPGQGLRLIYYSQIVNDFQKGDIAEGYSVSREKKESFPLTVTSAQKNPTAFYLCASSPQKGGSYEQYFGPGTRLTVT.

This clonotype came up a few times. The chain uses TRBV5-1 and TRBJ1-1; D ambiguous. Trimming stripped 1 base from V and 1 base from J, with 8 bases between. Germline V gene lookup returns CDR1 SGHRS and CDR2 YFSETQ. There are 14 residues in the CDR3. CDR3 protein: CASSLFHPNTEAFF. The CDR3 DNA follows: TGCGCCAGCAGCTTGTTCCACCCGAACACTGAAGCTTTCTTT.

V gene TRBV7-3 combines with J gene TRBJ1-2, with 7 bases matching TRBD1. The CDR3 spans 13 residues. With V trimmed by 10 bases and J by 3 bases, 8 bases remained unmatched. Germline V lookup: CDR1 SGHTA, CDR2 FQGTGA. CDR3 sequence: CAKPTGRHYGYTF. CDR3 nucleotide sequence: TGTGCCAAACCGACAGGGCGTCACTATGGCTACACCTTC. The full variable domain, rest sourced from reference TRBV7-3 and TRBJ1-2, is GAGVSQTPSNKVTEKGKYVELRCDPISGHTALYWYRQSLGQGPEFLIYFQGTGAADDSGLPNDRFFAVRPEGSVSTLKIQRTERGDSAVYLCAKPTGRHYGYTFGSGTRLTVV.

This clonotype has more than one count but fewer than ten. The CDR3 here is CASSMGSGADVLFF. CDR3 bases: TGTGCCAGTAGTATGGGTAGTGGGGCCGATGTGCTGTTTTTT. The chain uses TRBV19 and TRBJ2-2; D possibly corresponds to TRBD1 (5 bases). The CDR3 spans 14 residues. The V and J ends lost 3 bases and 13 bases respectively, with 18 bases between them. Per germline, CDR1 LNHDA and CDR2 SQIVND (reference sequence).

This clonotype has ten or more counts. V gene TRBV12-3 or TRBV12-4 combines with J gene TRBJ2-2, with D perhaps given as TRBD1 or TRBD2 (5 bases each). Trimming took 2 bases from V and 5 from J, leaving 12 bases between them. This CDR3 contains 15 residues. CDR3 coding DNA: TGTGCCAGCAGTTTAACCGAGGGGAGAACCGGGGAGCTGTTTTTT. It encodes CASSLTEGRTGELFF.

This clonotype was detected only a few times. This chain uses TRBV13 with TRBJ2-2, with D possibly matching TRBD1 (5 bases). CDR1 and CDR2 from the germline V gene are PRHDT and FYEKMQ (reference sequence). V lost 7 bases and J 2 bases, leaving 11 bases between the germline ends. The CDR3 runs 14 residues. The CDR3 nucleotides read TGTGCCAGCAACAGGCAGTCTAACACCGGGGAGCTGTTTTTT. This encodes CASNRQSNTGELFF.

At least ten counts were recorded for this clonotype. V is TRBV6-1 and J is TRBJ2-1; a possible D gene is TRBD2 (5 bases). The germline V and J ends were trimmed by 11 bases and 6 bases, with 23 bases remaining between them. This CDR3 comprises 15 residues. Germline assignment: CDR1 MNHNS and CDR2 SASEGT. In nucleotides, the CDR3 is TGTGCCGTCCCTAAAGGCGCGCTAGCCTCCAATGAGCAGTTCTTC. Translating gives CAVPKGALASNEQFF.